This is a list of T cell receptor beta chains from one sample in a study of Ad26.COV2.S vaccination and SARS-CoV-2 variants. The assay was immunoSEQ multiplex PCR, and TCRdb's table has in-frame clones only and misses some. The data hold around 400,000 clones, with around four fifths observed a single time. The sequenced sample was peripheral blood, obtained in a trial of Ad26.COV2.S vaccine versus placebo. The receptors originated from a person between 18 and 65 years old who received the Ad26.COV2.S COVID-19 vaccine or a placebo. Both conserved end residues are part of each CDR3. The D gene is left open where the match is weak. Size is omitted from some rows. Given values are once, few, many or a class for expanded clones.

V	size	D	J	CDR3	DNA
TRBV4-1	-	-	TRBJ2-4	CASSQAGGGGNIQYF	TGCGCCAGCAGCCAAGCAGGGGGGGGCGGAAACATTCAGTACTTC
TRBV21-1	-	-	TRBJ1-2	CASSKDGQNYGYTF	TGTGCCAGCAGCAAAGATGGCCAAAACTATGGCTACACCTTC
TRBV4-1	few	-	TRBJ2-7	CASSNYGGNYEQYF	TGCGCCAGCAGCAATTACGGGGGAAACTACGAGCAGTACTTC
TRBV6-5	-	-	TRBJ2-7	CASKKGTTYEQYF	TGTGCCAGCAAAAAGGGGACAACCTACGAGCAGTACTTC
TRBV20-1	-	TRBD2	TRBJ2-1	CSASPTSGILNEQFF	TGCAGTGCTAGTCCGACTAGCGGGATTCTCAATGAGCAGTTCTTC
TRBV5-4	-	-	TRBJ1-2	CASSLLDGNYGYTF	TGTGCCAGCAGCTTGCTTGACGGTAACTATGGCTACACCTTC
TRBV11-3	-	-	TRBJ2-1	CASLFRTSINEQFF	TGTGCCAGCCTATTCCGGACTTCTATCAATGAGCAGTTCTTC
TRBV11-3	-	-	TRBJ2-1	CASNTRVGYRNEQFF	TGTGCCAGCAACACTCGGGTCGGCTATCGTAATGAGCAGTTCTTC
TRBV18	few	-	TRBJ1-5	CASSPPSMGAVGNQPQHF	TGTGCCAGCTCACCACCGTCAATGGGGGCTGTGGGCAATCAGCCCCAGCATTTT
TRBV10-2	-	-	TRBJ1-2	CASSDSAEGNYGYTF	TGCGCCAGCAGTGATTCTGCCGAGGGCAACTATGGCTACACCTTC
TRBV7-2	-	-	TRBJ2-2	CASSLSVYDTGELFF	TGTGCCAGCAGCTTATCCGTTTACGACACCGGGGAGCTGTTTTTT
TRBV19	few	-	TRBJ1-1	CASSIRTANTEAFF	TGTGCCAGTAGTATAAGAACAGCGAACACTGAAGCTTTCTTT
TRBV4-3	-	TRBD1	TRBJ1-2	CASSHLRGGNYGYTF	TGCGCCAGCAGCCACCTCAGGGGGGGAAACTATGGCTACACCTTC
TRBV7-9	-	TRBD1	TRBJ1-1	CASKEQGGNTEAFF	TGTGCCAGCAAGGAGCAGGGGGGGAACACTGAAGCTTTCTTT
TRBV6-2/TRBV6-3	-	-	TRBJ2-7	CASSYSQSRSEQYF	TGTGCCAGCAGTTACTCACAGAGCAGAAGCGAGCAGTACTTC
TRBV6-2/TRBV6-3	-	-	TRBJ1-1	CASSYSGRVRTEAFF	TGTGCCAGCAGTTACTCGGGGCGGGTTCGGACTGAAGCTTTCTTT
TRBV30	once	TRBD1	TRBJ1-2	CAWGAQRDRVYGYTF	TGTGCCTGGGGGGCTCAGCGGGACAGGGTCTATGGCTACACCTTC
TRBV19	-	-	TRBJ1-1	CASRSGSAGTLNTEAFF	TGTGCCAGTAGGAGCGGTAGTGCGGGGACCTTGAACACTGAAGCTTTCTTT
TRBV2	-	TRBD1	TRBJ2-3	CASSEVGIQGALFQRLSTDTQYF	TGTGCCAGCAGTGAAGTGGGGATACAGGGGGCCCTCTTCCAGCGGTTAAGCACAGATACGCAGTATTTT
TRBV27	-	TRBD1	TRBJ1-6	CASSLRGARTFYNSPLHF	TGTGCCAGCAGCCTCAGGGGGGCGAGAACCTTCTATAATTCACCCCTCCACTTT
TRBV19	-	-	TRBJ1-2	CASRPNRDGYTF	TGTGCCAGTAGACCTAACAGGGATGGCTACACCTTC
TRBV27	-	-	TRBJ1-6	CASSLLPTVREGSPLHF	TGTGCCAGCAGTCTGCTACCGACAGTCCGGGAGGGTTCACCCCTCCACTTT
TRBV24-1	-	-	TRBJ1-5	CATSDSGQPQHF	TGTGCCACCAGTGATTCAGGGCAGCCCCAGCATTTT
TRBV7-8	-	TRBD1	TRBJ2-1	CASSLFLYFRQGKNKPTFENEQFF	TGTGCCAGCAGCCTTTTCCTTTACTTTCGACAGGGAAAGAATAAACCTACATTTGAGAATGAGCAGTTCTTC
TRBV9	-	-	TRBJ1-3	CASSLTGSGNTIYF	TGTGCCAGCAGCCTGACGGGATCTGGAAACACCATATATTTT
TRBV3-1/TRBV3-2	once	-	TRBJ1-2	CASSRDQGPYGYTF	TGTGCCAGCAGTCGAGACCAGGGGCCCTATGGCTACACCTTC
TRBV3-1/TRBV3-2	-	TRBD1	TRBJ2-7	CASSQMYRQGFHEQYF	TGTGCCAGCAGCCAAATGTACAGACAGGGATTCCACGAGCAGTACTTC
TRBV7-6	few	TRBD2	TRBJ2-2	CASSFGVAGSGELFF	TGTGCCAGCAGCTTTGGGGTAGCGGGATCCGGGGAGCTGTTTTTT
TRBV27	-	TRBD2	TRBJ2-5	CASSLWASGRQETQYF	TGTGCCAGCAGTTTATGGGCTAGCGGGCGACAAGAGACCCAGTACTTC
TRBV7-6	once	-	TRBJ1-5	CASSLVAAQPQHF	TGTGCCAGCAGCTTAGTAGCGGCGCAGCCCCAGCATTTT
TRBV6-2/TRBV6-3	-	-	TRBJ1-5	CASSYSYGHGTIGNQPQHF	TGTGCCAGCAGTTATTCCTACGGACACGGAACTATTGGCAATCAGCCCCAGCATTTT
TRBV9	-	TRBD2	TRBJ2-7	CASSAGTSVVEQYF	TGTGCCAGCAGCGCCGGGACTAGCGTAGTCGAGCAGTACTTC
TRBV5-1	-	-	TRBJ2-5	CASSDYREQETQYF	TGCGCCAGCAGCGACTACCGGGAACAAGAGACCCAGTACTTC
TRBV5-4	-	-	TRBJ1-1	CASSLIPEGDTEAFF	TGTGCCAGCAGCTTAATTCCCGAAGGGGACACTGAAGCTTTCTTT
TRBV28	-	-	TRBJ2-7	CASSSNGYEQYF	TGTGCCAGCAGTTCCAACGGGTACGAGCAGTACTTC
TRBV18	few	-	TRBJ1-5	CASSPEGNQPQHF	TGTGCCAGCTCACCGGAGGGCAATCAGCCCCAGCATTTT
TRBV6-5	-	-	TRBJ2-7	CASSYGGASRNEQYF	TGTGCCAGCAGTTACGGGGGGGCGTCCCGGAACGAGCAGTACTTC
TRBV3-1/TRBV3-2	-	-	TRBJ2-1	CASSQGVFYNEQFF	TGTGCCAGCAGCCAGGGTGTTTTTTACAATGAGCAGTTCTTC
TRBV5-1	-	-	TRBJ2-7	CASSLGPGIIYEQYF	TGCGCCAGCAGCTTGGGCCCAGGGATAATCTACGAGCAGTACTTC
TRBV5-1	-	TRBD1	TRBJ2-7	CASSSGTGGYYEQYF	TGCGCCAGCAGCTCGGGGACAGGGGGGTACTACGAGCAGTACTTC
TRBV2	few	TRBD2	TRBJ2-2	CASGLAGAPGELFF	TGTGCCAGCGGGCTAGCGGGAGCCCCCGGGGAGCTGTTTTTT
TRBV29-1	few	-	TRBJ1-5	CSVGGGGQPQHF	TGCAGCGTTGGAGGGGGGGGCCAGCCCCAGCATTTT
TRBV12-3/TRBV12-4	-	-	TRBJ1-2	CASSLHSGYGYTF	TGTGCCAGCAGCCTCCATAGCGGCTATGGCTACACCTTC
TRBV11-3	-	-	TRBJ2-7	CASSSGGVGEQYF	TGTGCCAGCAGCTCAGGAGGGGTTGGGGAGCAGTACTTC
TRBV2	-	TRBD2	TRBJ2-2	CASSEWLAGGAGGELFF	TGTGCCAGCAGTGAGTGGCTAGCGGGGGGGGCCGGCGGGGAGCTGTTTTTT
TRBV4-1	-	TRBD1	TRBJ2-7	CASSLRDRDYEQYF	TGCGCCAGCAGCCTTCGGGACAGGGACTACGAGCAGTACTTC
TRBV27	-	-	TRBJ1-1	CASSWTEGDTEAFF	TGTGCCAGCAGTTGGACAGAGGGGGACACTGAAGCTTTCTTT
TRBV11-2	-	TRBD1	TRBJ2-5	CASSFGTGQETQYF	TGTGCCAGCAGCTTTGGGACAGGCCAAGAGACCCAGTACTTC
TRBV12-3/TRBV12-4	few	TRBD2	TRBJ2-4	CASNKGLGNIQYF	TGTGCCAGCAATAAGGGACTAGGCAACATTCAGTACTTC
TRBV4-1	-	-	TRBJ1-2	CASSLNTGYGYTF	TGCGCCAGCAGCCTAAATACAGGGTATGGCTACACCTTC
TRBV2	-	-	TRBJ2-1	CASSRTTGYNEQFF	TGTGCCAGCAGCAGGACAACCGGCTACAATGAGCAGTTCTTC
TRBV2	-	-	TRBJ1-5	CATTSGNRQPQHF	TGTGCCACCACGTCAGGGAATCGGCAGCCCCAGCATTTT
TRBV19	-	-	TRBJ1-1	CASSHQGRQNTEAFF	TGTGCCAGTAGCCACCAGGGACGGCAGAACACTGAAGCTTTCTTT
TRBV7-2	-	-	TRBJ1-1	CASSLRMNTEAFF	TGTGCCAGCAGCCTACGTATGAACACTGAAGCTTTCTTT
TRBV7-8	once	-	TRBJ1-3	CASSLAHGNTIYF	TGTGCCAGCAGCTTAGCGCACGGAAACACCATATATTTT
TRBV6-5	-	-	TRBJ1-2	CASSYNRVVYGYTF	TGTGCCAGCAGTTACAACAGGGTCGTTTATGGCTACACCTTC
TRBV7-9	-	TRBD1	TRBJ2-4	CASSLTGQARLNKNIQYF	TGTGCCAGCAGCTTAACCGGACAGGCCCGCCTAAACAAAAACATTCAGTACTTC
TRBV9	-	-	TRBJ2-3	CASSPRTSTDTQYF	TGTGCCAGCAGCCCGAGGACTAGCACAGATACGCAGTATTTT
TRBV7-9	once	-	TRBJ1-2	CASSLDTDYGYTF	TGTGCCAGCAGCTTAGACACCGACTATGGCTACACCTTC